Sequencing of this T cell receptor beta chain was carried out in a study of T cell changes during pregnancy in multiple sclerosis. The assay was immunoSEQ multiplex PCR, and TCRdb's table has in-frame clones only and misses some. The sample records about 44,000 clones, about nine tenths being singletons. Trimming took off 4 bases at V and 9 bases at J, with 14 bases between the two ends. Germline V gives CDR1 SGHRS, CDR2 YFSETQ. This CDR3 region has 13 residues. This specimen was CD4+ T cells from peripheral blood mononuclear cells, taken after pregnancy. V gene TRBV5-1 combines with J gene TRBJ2-1; D is unclear. This sequence was found in a female donor with multiple sclerosis, enrolled in a pregnancy study. CDR3 residues: CASSLRGSFEQFF. DNA of the CDR3: TGCGCCAGCAGCCTACGAGGAAGTTTTGAGCAGTTCTTC. Drawing the rest from reference TRBV5-1 and TRBJ2-1, the complete variable domain is KAGVTQTPRYLIKTRGQQVTLSCSPISGHRSVSWYQQTPGQGLQFLFEYFSETQRNKGNFPGRFSGRQFSNSRSEMNVSTLELGDSALYLCASSLRGSFEQFFGPGTRLTVL.